Listed here is a single T cell receptor beta chain. Its antigen is unknown. The sorting of PBMCs gave CD4+ and CD8+ T cells. cDNA serving as the sequencing template came from extracted, reverse transcribed RNA. Method: immunoSEQ multiplex PCR; TCRdb's copy keeps in-frame clones and lacks some. The table lists roughly 150,000 clones, around 54% of them singletons. The data were taken from a study of CD8+ T cells in alopecia areata. The CDR3 has 17 amino acids. Per the germline V gene, CDR1 is SGHRS and CDR2 is YFSETQ. The V gene lost 4 bases and the J gene lost 5 bases, with 24 bases spanning the gap. Study-wide results and limits: Between patients, shared TCR sequences were less clear than in mice. This was possibly due in part to HLA diversity in the patient population. Clonality was higher in lesional than normal scalp, especially in alopecia totalis/universalis. Resident alphabeta T-cell populations of normal skin are likewise subject to sequencing in scalp samples.

The sequencing input was CD4+ T cells sorted from blood. The receptor was derived from a human donor in good health. The rearrangement links TRBV5-1 to TRBJ1-2, with TRBD1 as a possible D gene (6 bases). The CDR3 DNA reads TGCGCCAGCAGCCCCCCTCTGAGGACAGATCGATCTTATGGCTACACCTTC. Translation gives CASSPPLRTDRSYGYTF. Complete variable domain (other parts from reference TRBV5-1 and TRBJ1-2): KAGVTQTPRYLIKTRGQQVTLSCSPISGHRSVSWYQQTPGQGLQFLFEYFSETQRNKGNFPGRFSGRQFSNSRSEMNVSTLELGDSALYLCASSPPLRTDRSYGYTFGSGTRLTVV.